This TCR beta chain comes out of a study of low-dose radiotherapy and immunotherapy resistance in tumors. Overall study: Every six weeks patients received intravenous ipilimumab 1 mg/kg, and every two weeks they received intravenous nivolumab 240 mg. With cycle 1 day 1 as the start, patients took oral aspirin 300 mg daily for four cycles.

Covering alpha and beta chains, TRAV- and TRBV-specific primers were used for the first-strand cDNA. The authors ran about 20 PCR cycles to amplify TCRs with a constant-region primer and V-primer adapter. mRNA isolates were amplified via in vitro transcription. TCRdb reanalysed the reads using MiXCR and keeps one entry per CDR3 protein. The sample lists around 58,000 distinct CDR3 sequences; about 25% were seen once. Specified time point: after trial treatment. Treatment in this sample: LDRT plus nivolumab, ipilimumab, low-dose cyclophosphamide and aspirin (RACIN trial). This clonotype was counted many times. Germline lookup yields CDR1 MNHEY and CDR2 SMNVEV (reference sequence). The CDR3 has 15 amino acids. The V and J ends lost 3 bases and 2 bases, in that order; junction bases with no gene match: 6.

The TCR was taken from a male donor with prostate cancer. The material sequenced was PBMCs, taken after low-dose radiotherapy plus immunotherapy. The chain uses TRBV27 and TRBJ2-7; TRBD2 matches at 8 bases. CDR3 bases: TGTGCCAGCAGTTTGGTCCCGGGACTAGCCTACGAGCAGTACTTC. It yields the protein CASSLVPGLAYEQYF.